Following are 25 T cell receptor beta chains from one sample sequenced in a study of T cells in tuberculosis. Sample time point: new active TB diagnosis, blood taken before or within 7 days of starting treatment. TCRdb's table, derived via immunoSEQ multiplex PCR, lists solely in-frame clones and lacks some. In the table there are fewer than 35,000 clones, roughly 88% of which are singletons. The specimen was PBMCs, collected at tuberculosis diagnosis. The receptors were gathered from an adult with tuberculosis.

This clone was found a few times. The chain carries TRBV7-8 and TRBJ2-3; 15 bases are shared with TRBD2. The CDR3 runs 17 residues. Trimming took 5 bases from V and 5 from J; bases not matched to a gene: 8. CDR1 is SGHVS and CDR2 is FQNEAQ in the germline V gene. The CDR3 sequence: CASSGGLAGGLGDTQYF. Here the CDR3 DNA reads TGTGCCAGCAGCGGTGGACTAGCGGGGGGGTTGGGAGATACGCAGTATTTT.

V usage is TRBV13 and J usage is TRBJ2-1; TRBD1 matches 9 bases. The CDR3 is 15 residues long. In germline, CDR1 is PRHDT, CDR2 FYEKMQ (reference sequence). V shed 5 bases, J shed 8 bases, and the junction held 10 bases outside the gene matches. The CDR3 DNA reads TGTGCCAGCAGCCTAAAAGGACAGGGGATGGATGAGCAGTTCTTC. Translated, it gives CASSLKGQGMDEQFF.

The V gene is TRBV18, the J gene TRBJ2-5, with D perhaps TRBD1 (5 bases). The germline V and J ends were trimmed by 5 bases and 3 bases, with 10 bases remaining between them. This CDR3 is built from 13 residues. Germline-derived CDR1 and CDR2 are KGHSH and LQKENI. Here the CDR3 DNA reads TGTGCCAGCTCATCGTTACAGGAAGAGACCCAGTACTTC. This codes for CASSSLQEETQYF. The full variable domain, rest sourced from reference TRBV18 and TRBJ2-5, is NAGVMQNPRHLVRRRGQEARLRCSPMKGHSHVYWYRQLPEEGLKFMVYLQKENIIDESGMPKERFSAEFPKEGPSILRIQQVVRGDSAAYFCASSSLQEETQYFGPGTRLLVL.

A single count supports this clone. An end of the junction does not agree with germline; a read error may underlie this. The V call is TRBV25-1, the J call TRBJ2-3; D remains unclear. Germline V CDR1 and CDR2: MGHDK, SYGVNS. This CDR3 comprises 10 residues. The CDR3 nucleotides read TGTGCCACCAGCAGAGATACGCAGTATTTT. Its protein is CATSRDTQYF.

This clone came up a few times. The chain recombines TRBV29-1 with TRBJ2-3, with 7 bases that match TRBD1. The ends lost 6 bases at V and 2 bases at J; junction bases unmatched: 5. Germline V lookup: CDR1 SQVTM, CDR2 ANQGSEA. This CDR3 comprises 13 residues. The CDR3 sequence is CSVTGVPTDTQYF. The CDR3 nucleotides read TGCAGCGTAACAGGGGTCCCCACAGATACGCAGTATTTT.

The chain uses TRBV9 and TRBJ1-1; the D gene is possibly TRBD1 (5 bases). The CDR3 runs 18 residues. The V end lost 0 bases, the J end lost 4 bases, and 22 bases lay between the germline ends. From germline, CDR1 is SGDLS and CDR2 YYNGEE. The CDR3 DNA is TGTGCCAGCAGCGTAGGTGGGGCGGTTGGAGTTGGTTTCACTGAAGCTTTCTTT. Protein sequence: CASSVGGAVGVGFTEAFF.

This rearrangement joins TRBV2 to TRBJ1-2; possible D gene TRBD1, 5 bases. The CDR3 extends over 14 amino acids. V was cut by 7 bases and J by 4 bases, with 16 bases left in between. The V gene's germline CDR1 is SNHLY and CDR2 FYNNEI. Here the CDR3 reads CASNTDSRAYGYTF. The CDR3 DNA follows: TGTGCCAGCAATACTGACAGTCGGGCCTATGGCTACACCTTC.

The J gene is TRBJ2-2, the V gene TRBV23-1; tentative D call: TRBD1 (5 bases). TRBV23-1 carries the ORF label, with uncertain function. The V end lost 7 bases, the J end lost 2 bases, and 11 bases lay between the germline ends. The CDR3 extends over 14 amino acids. CDR3 sequence: CASTPGHNTGELFF. The CDR3 DNA is TGCGCCAGCACTCCCGGACACAACACCGGGGAGCTGTTTTTT.

J is TRBJ1-5 and V is TRBV19; tentatively, D is TRBD1 (6 bases). Per germline, CDR1 LNHDA and CDR2 SQIVND (reference sequence). The CDR3 length is 15 residues. The V end lost 5 bases, the J end lost 4 bases, and 15 bases lay between the germline ends. CDR3 loop: CASSPGVGRNQPQHF. CDR3 nucleotides: TGTGCCAGTAGTCCAGGGGTAGGGCGAAATCAGCCCCAGCATTTT.

The table lists this clone with a few counts. V is TRBV2 and J is TRBJ2-3, with 13 bases matching TRBD2. The CDR3 contains 16 residues. Germline CDR1 reads SNHLY; CDR2 reads FYNNEI. V was clipped by 6 bases and J by 2 bases; unmatched bases: 5. CDR3 coding DNA: TGTGCCAGCAGCCAGGGACTAGCGGGGATCACAGATACGCAGTATTTT. This sequence encodes CASSQGLAGITDTQYF.

The V call is TRBV5-8, the J call TRBJ2-2; 11 nucleotides align to TRBD2. The CDR3 runs 17 residues. Germline-derived CDR1 and CDR2 are SGHTS and YDEGEE. Trimming took 4 bases from V and 1 from J; bases not matched to a gene: 6. The CDR3 DNA reads as TGTGCCAGCAGCCTAGAGGGACTAGCGGAGAACACCGGGGAGCTGTTTTTT. Protein product: CASSLEGLAENTGELFF.

This chain joins TRBV4-1 and TRBJ2-2, with 13 bases lining up with TRBD2. V lost 2 bases and J lost 7; bases outside the gene matches: 13. Germline CDR1 reads MGHRA; CDR2 reads YSYEKL. There are 19 residues in the CDR3. In DNA form, the CDR3 reads TGCGCCAGCAGCCAACCTCTGACTAGCGGGGGGCCCGGTGGCGGGGAGCTGTTTTTT. It yields the protein CASSQPLTSGGPGGGELFF.

This clone was observed a few times. This sequence joins TRBV2 and TRBJ2-7, with D hard to call. Trimming took off 2 bases at V and 4 bases at J, with 12 bases between the two ends. CDR1 SNHLY and CDR2 FYNNEI come from the germline V gene. This CDR3 spans 14 amino acids. CDR3 nucleotides: TGTGCCAGCAGTGAAAGGCAGGATCTATACGAGCAGTACTTC. It encodes CASSERQDLYEQYF.

V and J are TRBV25-1 and TRBJ2-7, with 8 bases that match TRBD2. The germline gives CDR1 MGHDK, CDR2 SYGVNS. V shed 3 bases, J shed 3 bases, and the junction held 7 bases outside the gene matches. The length of the CDR3 is 15 residues. The CDR3, as DNA: TGTGCCAGCAGTGACCCGGGACGGGGGGGCTACGAGCAGTACTTC. This gives the protein CASSDPGRGGYEQYF.

V gene TRBV6-5 combines with J gene TRBJ1-1, with D possibly TRBD1 on 6 matching bases. Germline CDR1 and CDR2: MNHEY and SVGAGI. V dropped 6 bases and J dropped 11 bases, with 19 bases sitting between them. The length of the CDR3 is 13 residues. CDR3 in DNA: TGTGCCAGCAGGCCATCGGACAGTTCGGGGGCTTTCTTT. Translation: CASRPSDSSGAFF.

The chain has TRBV5-1 and TRBJ2-3, with D possibly matching TRBD2 (6 bases). Germline-derived CDR1 and CDR2 are SGHRS and YFSETQ. Trimming shortened V by 4 bases and J by 3 bases, and 21 bases separated the two germline ends. The CDR3 length is 17 residues. The CDR3 protein is CASSAYGGSRVTDTQYF. CDR3 coding DNA: TGCGCCAGCAGCGCCTATGGGGGGAGTCGTGTGACAGATACGCAGTATTTT.

The V gene is TRBV6-1, the J gene TRBJ1-4; 7 bases agree with TRBD1. The CDR3 runs to 15 residues. Trimming took 4 bases from V and 3 from J; bases not matched to a gene: 5. CDR1 and CDR2 from the germline V gene are MNHNS and SASEGT. The CDR3 is CASSGVTGSNEKLFF. In DNA, the CDR3 is TGTGCCAGCAGTGGGGTGACAGGGTCTAATGAAAAACTGTTTTTT.

The rearrangement uses TRBV20-1 and TRBJ2-7; the match to TRBD1 covers 7 bases. The J segment lost 6 bases and the V segment lost 3 bases, leaving 2 bases of the junction unmatched. The CDR3 totals 11 residues. The germline V gene has CDR1 DFQATT and CDR2 SNEGSKA (reference sequence). The CDR3 loop is CSASHRGEQYF. CDR3 in DNA: TGCAGTGCTAGCCACAGGGGCGAGCAGTACTTC.

This clone has only one observation. The genes are TRBV18 and TRBJ1-3, with TRBD1 as a possible D gene (5 bases). V lost 6 bases to trimming and J lost 0 bases, with 12 bases between them. Germline V lookup: CDR1 KGHSH, CDR2 LQKENI. The CDR3 is 15 amino acids. As DNA, the CDR3 is TGTGCCAGCTCGACAAGGGGTACCTCTGGAAACACCATATATTTT. Amino acid sequence: CASSTRGTSGNTIYF.

The chain is built from TRBV19 and TRBJ1-5, with D tentatively TRBD1 (6 bases). V gave up 5 bases and J gave up 3 bases, with 14 bases separating them. The CDR3 length is 15 residues. Germline CDR1 is LNHDA and CDR2 is SQIVND (reference sequence). The CDR3 protein is CASSQGFTSNQPQHF. The DNA for the CDR3 is TGTGCCAGTAGTCAGGGGTTCACTTCCAATCAGCCCCAGCATTTT. Drawing the rest from reference TRBV19 and TRBJ1-5, the complete variable domain is DGGITQSPKYLFRKEGQNVTLSCEQNLNHDAMYWYRQDPGQGLRLIYYSQIVNDFQKGDIAEGYSVSREKKESFPLTVTSAQKNPTAFYLCASSQGFTSNQPQHFGDGTRLSIL.

The rearrangement links TRBV30 to TRBJ1-3; TRBD1 matches at 7 bases. The CDR3 length is 15 residues. J gave up 0 bases and V 2 bases, and 4 bases lay outside the gene matches. Germline lookup yields CDR1 GTSNPN and CDR2 SVGIG (reference sequence). The CDR3, as DNA: TGTGCCTGGAGTAGGGACAGAAGCTCTGGAAACACCATATATTTT. Protein product: CAWSRDRSSGNTIYF.

The rearrangement uses TRBV5-6 and TRBJ2-1, with 12 bases matching TRBD2. Trimming at V came to 3 bases and at J to 6 bases, leaving 4 bases not matched to a gene. This CDR3 is 15 amino acids long. From germline, CDR1 is SGHDT and CDR2 YYEEEE. CDR3 DNA sequence: TGTGCCAGCAGCTACGGGACTAGCGGGTCCAATGAGCAGTTCTTC. Translation gives CASSYGTSGSNEQFF.

The chain is built from TRBV19 and TRBJ2-1, with 7 positions matching TRBD1. CDR1 and CDR2 from the germline V gene are LNHDA and SQIVND (reference sequence). The CDR3 extends over 13 amino acids. V was pared by 4 bases and J by 9 bases, with 6 bases of the junction left unmatched. For the CDR3, the DNA is TGTGCCAGTAGTAGAACAGGGGCAGGTGAGCAGTTCTTC. Its protein is CASSRTGAGEQFF.

The chain combines TRBV11-2 with TRBJ2-5; no clear D. Trimming left V 3 bases short and J 5 bases short, with 4 bases between. Germline CDR1 is SGHAT and CDR2 is FQNNGV. The CDR3 has 11 residues. The CDR3, as DNA: TGTGCCAGCAGCTTGAGGGAGACCCAGTACTTC. Translated: CASSLRETQYF.

This clone is labeled medium-sized. The chain joins TRBV6-1 to TRBJ1-5; weak D call: TRBD1 (5 bases). The CDR3 spans 15 residues. V shed 5 bases and J shed 7 bases, with 18 bases lying between them. CDR1 is MNHNS and CDR2 is SASEGT in the germline V gene. DNA of the CDR3: TGTGCCAGCAGTCCCGGGGGGGGAAGGGACCAGCCCCAGCATTTT. It codes for CASSPGGGRDQPQHF.